The rows below give T cell receptor beta chains drawn from one sample of a study of post-analysis software for immune sequencing data. TCRdb itself ran the PCR reads through MiXCR, one entry per CDR3 protein. This table holds under 900,000 distinct CDR3 sequences, roughly 50% found once. Sequencing was done on a sample of blood. These receptors came from a girl aged 10 to 17 with multiple sclerosis. CDR3s include the opening cysteine and the closing phenylalanine or tryptophan. Each record gives: V gene, clone size, D gene, J gene, CDR3 DNA, CDR3 protein. A D gene is named only where the DNA matches it firmly. The listing skips clone size in some rows; elsewhere it reads once, few, many or a size class.

V gene: TRBV6-5
clone size: once
D gene: -
J gene: TRBJ2-5
CDR3 DNA: TGTGCCAGCGGTTATGGGGGGCAAGAGACCCAGTACTTC
CDR3 protein: CASGYGGQETQYF

V gene: TRBV14
clone size: -
D gene: TRBD1
J gene: TRBJ1-1
CDR3 DNA: TGTGCCAGCAGCCAACCCTACAGGGGCGAGAACACTGAAGCTTTCTTT
CDR3 protein: CASSQPYRGENTEAFF

V gene: TRBV9
clone size: -
D gene: -
J gene: TRBJ2-6
CDR3 DNA: TGTGCCAGCCAGGGGGCCAACGTCCTGACTTTC
CDR3 protein: CASQGANVLTF

V gene: TRBV18
clone size: -
D gene: TRBD1
J gene: TRBJ2-7
CDR3 DNA: TGTGCCAGCTCACAAGGACAGGGGAACTGGGGCGAGCAGTACTTC
CDR3 protein: CASSQGQGNWGEQYF

V gene: TRBV19
clone size: -
D gene: -
J gene: TRBJ1-1
CDR3 DNA: TGTGCCAGTAGTATACTGAACGCGAAGAACACTGAAGCTTTCTTT
CDR3 protein: CASSILNAKNTEAFF

V gene: TRBV4-1
clone size: few
D gene: TRBD1
J gene: TRBJ2-1
CDR3 DNA: TGCGCCAGCAGCCAAGATGGTACTTGGACAGGGGGCAATGAGCAGTTCTTC
CDR3 protein: CASSQDGTWTGGNEQFF

V gene: TRBV20-1
clone size: -
D gene: -
J gene: TRBJ2-5
CDR3 DNA: TGCAGTGCTACAGATCAACATTCGTTCCCGGGGGAGCAGTACTTC
CDR3 protein: CSATDQHSFPGEQYF

V gene: TRBV4-1
clone size: -
D gene: TRBD1
J gene: TRBJ1-5
CDR3 DNA: TGCGCCAGCAGCCAAGAAACAGGGGACGTATCGCCCCAGCATTTT
CDR3 protein: CASSQETGDVSPQHF

V gene: TRBV5-1
clone size: few
D gene: TRBD1
J gene: TRBJ2-7
CDR3 DNA: TGCGCCAGCAGCCTGGAGGGACAGGGACGCCACGAGCAGTACTTC
CDR3 protein: CASSLEGQGRHEQYF

V gene: TRBV9
clone size: -
D gene: -
J gene: TRBJ2-5
CDR3 DNA: TGTGCCAGCAGCGCCGGCAGGGACCTTCAAGAGACCCAGTACTTC
CDR3 protein: CASSAGRDLQETQYF

V gene: TRBV2
clone size: -
D gene: -
J gene: TRBJ1-1
CDR3 DNA: TGTGCCAGCATCGCTGGGGGGGCAAACACTGAAGCTTTCTTT
CDR3 protein: CASIAGGANTEAFF

V gene: TRBV7-9
clone size: -
D gene: TRBD1
J gene: TRBJ2-7
CDR3 DNA: TGTGCCAGCAGCTTATCAGACAGGGGGCCTGATTACGAGCAGTACTTC
CDR3 protein: CASSLSDRGPDYEQYF

V gene: TRBV9
clone size: -
D gene: -
J gene: TRBJ1-5
CDR3 DNA: TGTGCCAGCAGCGTAGAGCCTACAGGGAATCAGCCCCAGCATTTT
CDR3 protein: CASSVEPTGNQPQHF

V gene: TRBV29-1
clone size: few
D gene: -
J gene: TRBJ2-1
CDR3 DNA: TGCAGCGTTGTTGTCGGGAGTCACAATGAGCAGTTCTTC
CDR3 protein: CSVVVGSHNEQFF

V gene: TRBV6-5
clone size: -
D gene: TRBD1
J gene: TRBJ2-7
CDR3 DNA: TGTGCCAGCAGTTACCGGGACAGGGGGAACTACGAGCAGTACTTC
CDR3 protein: CASSYRDRGNYEQYF

V gene: TRBV10-3
clone size: few
D gene: -
J gene: TRBJ2-5
CDR3 DNA: TGTGCCACTACAGGGGAGGGAGAGACCCAGTACTTC
CDR3 protein: CATTGEGETQYF

V gene: TRBV29-1
clone size: -
D gene: -
J gene: TRBJ2-1
CDR3 DNA: TGCAGCGTTGTTGGGATTTACTCCTACAATGAGCAGTTCTTC
CDR3 protein: CSVVGIYSYNEQFF

V gene: TRBV29-1
clone size: few
D gene: -
J gene: TRBJ2-1
CDR3 DNA: TGCAGCGGAAAAACAGGGAGGATTGAGCAGTTCTTC
CDR3 protein: CSGKTGRIEQFF

V gene: TRBV20-1
clone size: -
D gene: TRBD1
J gene: TRBJ2-5
CDR3 DNA: TGCAGTGCTAGAGGGGGACAGGGTGTGGGCCCAGGGGAGACCCAGTACTTC
CDR3 protein: CSARGGQGVGPGETQYF

V gene: TRBV5-1
clone size: -
D gene: -
J gene: TRBJ2-7
CDR3 DNA: TGCGCCAGCAGCTTGTTGGGGGCCGAGGAGCAGTACTTC
CDR3 protein: CASSLLGAEEQYF

V gene: TRBV12-5
clone size: few
D gene: -
J gene: TRBJ1-2
CDR3 DNA: TGTGCTAGTGGCCAGGGGCGGGACGCACAGAGTCGTGGCTACACCTTC
CDR3 protein: CASGQGRDAQSRGYTF

V gene: TRBV7-6
clone size: -
D gene: -
J gene: TRBJ2-5
CDR3 DNA: TGTGCCAGCAGCTTAGGCCCTACAGTGGAAGGGGGCCAAGAGACCCAGTACTTC
CDR3 protein: CASSLGPTVEGGQETQYF

V gene: TRBV20-1
clone size: few
D gene: TRBD1
J gene: TRBJ2-4
CDR3 DNA: TGCAGTGCTACCGACAGGGGTGAGGGAAACATTCAGTACTTC
CDR3 protein: CSATDRGEGNIQYF

V gene: TRBV21-1
clone size: once
D gene: -
J gene: TRBJ2-7
CDR3 DNA: TGTGCCAGCAGCAAAGGATTTTGGGGTCAGGACAAGGGAGTCTACGAGCAGTACTTC
CDR3 protein: CASSKGFWGQDKGVYEQYF

V gene: TRBV20-1
clone size: -
D gene: -
J gene: TRBJ2-7
CDR3 DNA: TGCAGTGCTAGAGATCATGCAAGCTCCTACGAGCAGTACTTC
CDR3 protein: CSARDHASSYEQYF

V gene: TRBV7-9
clone size: -
D gene: -
J gene: TRBJ2-1
CDR3 DNA: TGTGCCAGCAGCGTAGAGGGTGAGCAGTTCTTC
CDR3 protein: CASSVEGEQFF

V gene: TRBV7-8
clone size: few
D gene: -
J gene: TRBJ1-2
CDR3 DNA: TGTGCCAGCAGCTTAGGGCTGCGATCCCAGTATGGCTACACCTTC
CDR3 protein: CASSLGLRSQYGYTF

V gene: TRBV12-5
clone size: -
D gene: -
J gene: TRBJ1-2
CDR3 DNA: TGTGCTAGTGGACACGAAGGGGCCCACACCTTC
CDR3 protein: CASGHEGAHTF

V gene: TRBV20-1
clone size: -
D gene: TRBD2
J gene: TRBJ2-1
CDR3 DNA: TGCAGTGCTACCTTCCTAGCGGGAGGTTGGAGCTCCTACAATGAGCAGTTCTTC
CDR3 protein: CSATFLAGGWSSYNEQFF

V gene: TRBV3-1
clone size: -
D gene: -
J gene: TRBJ1-1
CDR3 DNA: TGTGCCAGCAGCCAACCAGGACACCCAGGGGAGAACACTGAAGCTTTCTTT
CDR3 protein: CASSQPGHPGENTEAFF

V gene: TRBV5-4
clone size: -
D gene: TRBD2
J gene: TRBJ2-5
CDR3 DNA: TGTGCCAGCAGCTTGGGGGGTGGTGCAGCGGGAGCTCAAGAGACCCAGTACTTC
CDR3 protein: CASSLGGGAAGAQETQYF

V gene: TRBV21-1
clone size: -
D gene: -
J gene: TRBJ2-1
CDR3 DNA: TGTGCCAGCAGCATCCGGACTAGCGGGAGGGCCTCCTACAATGAGCAGTTCTTC
CDR3 protein: CASSIRTSGRASYNEQFF

V gene: TRBV6-1
clone size: few
D gene: TRBD2
J gene: TRBJ2-3
CDR3 DNA: TGTGCCAGCAGCTTTAGCGGGAGGGCCACAGATACGCAGTATTTT
CDR3 protein: CASSFSGRATDTQYF

V gene: TRBV20-1
clone size: few
D gene: TRBD2
J gene: TRBJ2-1
CDR3 DNA: TGCAGTGCTCGGACTAGCGGGGGGTACAATGAGCAGTTCTTC
CDR3 protein: CSARTSGGYNEQFF

V gene: TRBV25-1
clone size: -
D gene: TRBD1
J gene: TRBJ2-7
CDR3 DNA: TGTGCCAGCAGTTATGGACAGGGAATTCCCTACGAGCAGTACTTC
CDR3 protein: CASSYGQGIPYEQYF

V gene: TRBV3-1
clone size: -
D gene: -
J gene: TRBJ2-5
CDR3 DNA: TGTGCCAGCAGCCCAACGAGGCCTTCGGGACGAAGGAAAGAGACCCAGTACTTC
CDR3 protein: CASSPTRPSGRRKETQYF

V gene: TRBV28
clone size: few
D gene: TRBD1
J gene: TRBJ1-4
CDR3 DNA: TGTGCCAGCAGTTCGGACAGGGGTAATGAAAAACTGTTTTTT
CDR3 protein: CASSSDRGNEKLFF

V gene: TRBV29-1
clone size: -
D gene: TRBD2
J gene: TRBJ2-1
CDR3 DNA: TGCAGCGTTGACGGGGGAGGGCCTGAGAATGAGCAGTTCTTC
CDR3 protein: CSVDGGGPENEQFF

V gene: TRBV6-5
clone size: -
D gene: -
J gene: TRBJ2-1
CDR3 DNA: TGTGCCAGCAGTTATGTTAGCGGAACCCACAATGAGCAGTTCTTC
CDR3 protein: CASSYVSGTHNEQFF

V gene: TRBV29-1
clone size: -
D gene: -
J gene: TRBJ2-5
CDR3 DNA: TGCAGCGTTACTACCAGGACAGCAGCCCAAGAGACCCAGTACTTC
CDR3 protein: CSVTTRTAAQETQYF

V gene: TRBV12-3/TRBV12-4
clone size: -
D gene: -
J gene: TRBJ1-1
CDR3 DNA: TGTGCCAGCAGTCCGGACATCCCTGAAGCTTTCTTT
CDR3 protein: CASSPDIPEAFF

V gene: TRBV15
clone size: -
D gene: -
J gene: TRBJ1-1
CDR3 DNA: TGTGCCACCAGCAGAGATCTCGGCGATGAAGCTTTCTTT
CDR3 protein: CATSRDLGDEAFF

V gene: TRBV9
clone size: -
D gene: TRBD2
J gene: TRBJ2-7
CDR3 DNA: TGTGCCAGCAGCCCCCATTCCCAGACTAGCGGGGTCTCCTACGAGCAGTACTTC
CDR3 protein: CASSPHSQTSGVSYEQYF

V gene: TRBV9
clone size: -
D gene: -
J gene: TRBJ1-2
CDR3 DNA: TGTGCCAGCGGCGTAGAATATGGATTGAACGGCTACACCTTC
CDR3 protein: CASGVEYGLNGYTF

V gene: TRBV13
clone size: once
D gene: -
J gene: TRBJ2-7
CDR3 DNA: TGTGCCAGCAGACCAGTCCGGGGACCCCACTTGGTGCAGTACTTC
CDR3 protein: CASRPVRGPHLVQYF

V gene: TRBV20-1
clone size: -
D gene: TRBD1
J gene: TRBJ2-1
CDR3 DNA: TGCAGTGCTAGTCGAGACAGGACAGGCTACAATGAGCAGTTCTTC
CDR3 protein: CSASRDRTGYNEQFF

V gene: TRBV20-1
clone size: -
D gene: TRBD2
J gene: TRBJ2-3
CDR3 DNA: TGCAGTGCGGCCGGGACTAGAAGCACAGATACGCAGTATTTT
CDR3 protein: CSAAGTRSTDTQYF

V gene: TRBV5-5
clone size: -
D gene: -
J gene: TRBJ1-2
CDR3 DNA: TGTGCCAGCAGCTTGGACGGGCCCTATGGCTACACCTTC
CDR3 protein: CASSLDGPYGYTF

V gene: TRBV10-3
clone size: few
D gene: -
J gene: TRBJ1-2
CDR3 DNA: TGTGCCATCACCCTTGATGAGGCGAACTATGGCTACACCTTC
CDR3 protein: CAITLDEANYGYTF

V gene: TRBV14
clone size: few
D gene: -
J gene: TRBJ2-2
CDR3 DNA: TGTGCCAGCAGCCCTACGAACACCGGGGAGCTGTTTTTT
CDR3 protein: CASSPTNTGELFF